Below are 26 T cell receptor beta chains sequenced from a single sample in a study of radiotherapy plus CTLA-4 blockade in lung cancer. Data came from immunoSEQ multiplex PCR; TCRdb stores just in-frame clones and leaves some out. The data contain a few thousand clones, roughly 80% of them seen just once; the ten biggest clones take up about 4.3%. The sequences come from tumor tissue, collected from a patient treated with radiotherapy plus ipilimumab. These receptors were obtained from a human donor with non-small cell lung cancer that progressed on radiotherapy plus ipilimumab.

The V call is TRBV9, the J call TRBJ2-7; D might be TRBD1 (6 bases). The CDR3 spans 15 residues. V was pared by 4 bases and J by 0 bases, with 14 bases between. Germline CDR1 reads SGDLS; CDR2 reads YYNGEE. DNA for the CDR3: TGTGCCAGCAGCCCAACCGGGACAAACTCCTACGAGCAGTACTTC. Amino acid sequence: CASSPTGTNSYEQYF.

This chain joins TRBV28 and TRBJ1-1; 9 bases are shared with TRBD1. The V segment lost 6 bases and the J segment 4 bases; nucleotides outside the gene matches: 9. The CDR3 is 15 amino acids. Germline values: CDR1 MDHEN, CDR2 SYDVKM. The chain's CDR3 is CASRPWTGESTEAFF. The CDR3 DNA sequence: TGTGCCAGCAGGCCCTGGACAGGGGAGTCCACTGAAGCTTTCTTT.

V usage is TRBV2 and J usage is TRBJ1-5; D call uncertain. The V end lost 4 bases, the J end lost 7 bases, and 11 bases lay between the germline ends. CDR1 and CDR2 from the germline V gene are SNHLY and FYNNEI. The CDR3 spans 13 residues. CDR3 bases: TGTGCCAGCAGTGTTGAAGGGTTGCAGCCCCAGCATTTT. Amino acid sequence: CASSVEGLQPQHF. The full variable domain, with the rest looked up from reference TRBV2 and TRBJ1-5, is EPEVTQTPSHQVTQMGQEVILRCVPISNHLYFYWYRQILGQKVEFLVSFYNNEISEKSEIFDDQFSVERPDGSNFTLKIRSTKLEDSAMYFCASSVEGLQPQHFGDGTRLSIL.

The chain couples TRBV15 to TRBJ2-7; no clear D gene. CDR3 length: 13 amino acids. Germline V gives CDR1 LNHNV, CDR2 YYDKDF (reference sequence). The germline V and J ends were trimmed by 0 bases and 3 bases, with 6 bases remaining between them. The DNA for the CDR3 is TGTGCCACCAGCAGAGAAACAAACTACGAGCAGTACTTC. This sequence encodes CATSRETNYEQYF.

The chain carries TRBV9 and TRBJ2-3; 8 positions match TRBD2. Germline CDR1 and CDR2: SGDLS and YYNGEE. J lost 4 bases, V lost 3 bases, and 7 bases had no gene match. This CDR3 is built from 15 residues. The CDR3 DNA follows: TGTGCCAGCAGCGGTAGCGGGGCCCTAGCAGATACGCAGTATTTT. Protein sequence: CASSGSGALADTQYF.

The chain employs TRBV5-1 and TRBJ2-3; TRBD1 agrees at 8 bases. The CDR3 has 15 amino acids. Trimming cost V 3 bases and J 4 bases; bases outside gene matches: 7. Germline lookup yields CDR1 SGHRS and CDR2 YFSETQ. This chain's CDR3 is CASSSDRVSADTQYF. The DNA for the CDR3 is TGCGCCAGCAGCTCGGACAGGGTCTCGGCAGATACGCAGTATTTT.

J is TRBJ1-3 and V is TRBV19; D ambiguous. Trimming took off 4 bases at V and 0 bases at J, with 7 bases between the two ends. The CDR3 consists of 14 residues. Germline CDR1 and CDR2: LNHDA and SQIVND (reference sequence). For the CDR3, the DNA is TGTGCCAGTAGTACGCAGACCTCTGGAAACACCATATATTTT. Amino acid sequence: CASSTQTSGNTIYF.

This clone is a singleton in its sample. The V and J genes are TRBV10-1 and TRBJ1-1; D uncertain. Trimming cost V 6 bases and J 0 bases, with 8 bases left between them. The CDR3 consists of 13 residues. Per the germline V gene, CDR1 is WNHNN and CDR2 is SYGVQD (reference sequence). CDR3: CASRQLMNTEAFF. The DNA for the CDR3 is TGCGCCAGCAGACAGCTCATGAACACTGAAGCTTTCTTT.

V is TRBV18 and J is TRBJ2-5; 7 nucleotides match TRBD1. The V gene end was trimmed by 1 base and the J gene end by 2 bases; junction bases not matched to a gene: 7. Per germline, CDR1 KGHSH and CDR2 LQKENI. The CDR3 extends over 16 amino acids. CDR3 bases: TGTGCCAGCTCACCACTAGCTCAGACAGGGCAAGAGACCCAGTACTTC. Its protein is CASSPLAQTGQETQYF. Complete variable domain (other parts from reference TRBV18 and TRBJ2-5): NAGVMQNPRHLVRRRGQEARLRCSPMKGHSHVYWYRQLPEEGLKFMVYLQKENIIDESGMPKERFSAEFPKEGPSILRIQQVVRGDSAAYFCASSPLAQTGQETQYFGPGTRLLVL.

This rearrangement joins TRBV7-6 to TRBJ2-7; the match to TRBD1 covers 7 bases. With V trimmed by 5 bases and J by 4 bases, 2 bases remained unmatched. Per germline, CDR1 SGHVS and CDR2 FNYEAQ. The CDR3 has 12 amino acids. The DNA for the CDR3 is TGTGCCAGCAGCCAGACAGGGTACGAGCAGTACTTC. This encodes CASSQTGYEQYF.

The chain recombines TRBV11-2 with TRBJ2-1; maybe TRBD2 (6 bases). The CDR3 is 15 residues long. CDR1 is SGHAT and CDR2 is FQNNGV in the germline V gene. Trimming removed 5 bases at V and 4 bases at J, with 15 bases between. The CDR3 DNA reads TGTGCCAGCAGCCTGGGGCGGGGTCCTTACAATGAGCAGTTCTTC. Translation gives CASSLGRGPYNEQFF.

The rearrangement joins TRBV19 to TRBJ1-6; TRBD1 is a possible D gene (6 bases). CDR3 length: 14 amino acids. The germline gives CDR1 LNHDA, CDR2 SQIVND (reference sequence). V was shortened by 6 bases and J by 5 bases, with 11 bases between the two germline ends. CDR3 bases: TGTGCCAGTAGGGAACAGGGTAATAATTCACCCCTCCACTTT. Protein: CASREQGNNSPLHF.

This clone was observed a few times. V is TRBV18 and J is TRBJ1-3, with D maybe TRBD1 (6 bases). CDR1 is KGHSH and CDR2 is LQKENI in the germline V gene. V shed 3 bases and J shed 8 bases, with 14 bases lying between them. The CDR3 is 14 residues long. CDR3 coding DNA: TGTGCCAGCTCACCCGACAGGCGGGGGGACACCATATATTTT. Its translation: CASSPDRRGDTIYF.

This chain connects TRBV6-1 to TRBJ2-7, with unresolved D. CDR1 and CDR2 (germline): MNHNS, SASEGT. The CDR3 is made up of 15 amino acids. Between the trimmed V and J ends, which lost 5 bases and 3 bases, there was a span of 17 bases. CDR3 nucleotides: TGTGCCAGCAGTATTGCCCTCCCGCCGAACTACGAGCAGTACTTC. Amino acid sequence: CASSIALPPNYEQYF.

The V and J genes are TRBV9 and TRBJ1-5; no clear D. The germline V and J ends were trimmed by 5 bases and 8 bases, with 14 bases remaining between them. Per germline, CDR1 SGDLS and CDR2 YYNGEE. The CDR3 has 13 residues. CDR3 loop: CASSGGWLEPQHF. CDR3 DNA sequence: TGTGCCAGCAGTGGAGGGTGGTTGGAGCCCCAGCATTTT.

This clone was seen just once. The chain combines TRBV29-1 with TRBJ2-1, with 8 nucleotides matching TRBD2. Germline V gene lookup returns CDR1 SQVTM and CDR2 ANQGSEA. The V gene end was trimmed by 4 bases and the J gene end by 8 bases; junction bases not matched to a gene: 10. CDR3 size: 14 residues. Here the CDR3 reads CSVVHGGGGYEQFF. For the CDR3, the DNA is TGCAGCGTTGTCCACGGGGGGGGTGGGTATGAGCAGTTCTTC.

The chain has TRBV5-6 and TRBJ2-2, with 8 bases lining up with TRBD2. Germline CDR1 and CDR2: SGHDT and YYEEEE. V gave up 3 bases and J gave up 6 bases; unmatched junction bases: 7. The CDR3 has 15 residues. The DNA for the CDR3 is TGTGCCAGCAGCTCCTCCGGGACTAGGTCCGGGGAGCTGTTTTTT. Amino acid sequence: CASSSSGTRSGELFF.

The V gene is TRBV5-1, the J gene TRBJ1-2, with 8 positions matching TRBD1. Losses at the gene ends were 4 bases for V and 8 bases for J; bases not matched to a gene: 10. Germline loops: CDR1 SGHRS, CDR2 YFSETQ. The CDR3 is made up of 14 amino acids. CDR3 region: CASSGTTGEQGYTF. The CDR3 coding sequence is TGCGCCAGCAGCGGCACGACAGGGGAGCAAGGCTACACCTTC.

V is TRBV5-1 and J is TRBJ2-1; D assignment may be TRBD1 or TRBD2 (5 bases each). The CDR3 runs 18 residues. Trimming left V 1 base short and J 4 bases short, with 21 bases between. The germline V gene has CDR1 SGHRS and CDR2 YFSETQ. CDR3: CASSLIGTRLGEYNEQFF. The DNA for the CDR3 is TGCGCCAGCAGCTTGATAGGGACCAGGTTAGGAGAGTACAATGAGCAGTTCTTC.

This clone was observed a few times. V and J are TRBV11-2 and TRBJ1-4; D remains unclear. Trimming pared 0 bases from V and 5 bases from J, leaving 7 bases between. The CDR3 extends over 14 amino acids. The germline V gene has CDR1 SGHAT and CDR2 FQNNGV. The CDR3 spells CASSLDGSNEKLFF. DNA for the CDR3: TGTGCCAGCAGCTTAGACGGTTCAAATGAAAAACTGTTTTTT.

V usage is TRBV6-1 and J usage is TRBJ1-2; D unresolved. The V end lost 3 bases, the J end lost 4 bases, and 15 bases lay between the germline ends. Germline V gene sequence: CDR1 MNHNS, CDR2 SASEGT. The CDR3 loop spans 15 amino acids. The CDR3 DNA reads as TGTGCCAGCAGTGAGTCTGGGTTGTTAGGCTATGGCTACACCTTC. Protein sequence: CASSESGLLGYGYTF.

This clone has only a few counts. The chain has TRBV14 and TRBJ2-7; D ambiguous. CDR1 is SGHDN, CDR2 FVKESK, per germline. The CDR3 contains 12 residues. Trimming took 0 bases from V and 4 from J, leaving 4 bases between them. CDR3: CASSQDRYEQYF. The DNA of the CDR3 is TGTGCCAGCAGCCAAGATAGGTACGAGCAGTACTTC.

This clone was counted only a few times. The J gene is TRBJ2-1, the V gene TRBV29-1; 9 bases line up with TRBD1. Germline V gene lookup returns CDR1 SQVTM and CDR2 ANQGSEA. V lost 4 bases, J lost 4 bases, and 14 bases stayed unmatched. The CDR3 consists of 17 residues. The CDR3 DNA follows: TGCAGCGTTGTTCCCCCCTTCGGGACAGGGTCGTACAATGAGCAGTTCTTC. It yields the protein CSVVPPFGTGSYNEQFF.

The J gene is TRBJ2-5, the V gene TRBV9, with TRBD2 matching 12 bases. Germline lookup yields CDR1 SGDLS and CDR2 YYNGEE. Trimming at V came to 4 bases and at J to 3 bases, leaving 4 bases not matched to a gene. The CDR3 has 15 residues. The chain's CDR3 is CASSPSGGAKETQYF. The CDR3 DNA is TGTGCCAGCAGCCCTAGCGGGGGGGCCAAAGAGACCCAGTACTTC.

The V gene is TRBV5-1, the J gene TRBJ1-6; 9 bases match TRBD1. This CDR3 has 15 amino acids. J gave up 8 bases and V 1 base, and 4 bases lay outside the gene matches. Germline V gene sequence: CDR1 SGHRS, CDR2 YFSETQ. The CDR3 nucleotides read TGCGCCAGCAGCTTGAAGGGACAGGGTGATTCACCCCTCCACTTT. Residues: CASSLKGQGDSPLHF.

The rearrangement joins TRBV9 to TRBJ1-1, with TRBD1 matching over 7 bases. The germline V gene has CDR1 SGDLS and CDR2 YYNGEE. V gave up 5 bases and J gave up 10 bases; unmatched junction bases: 17. CDR3 length equals 15 residues. The CDR3 DNA reads as TGTGCCAGCAGTGTTTCCGACAGGGTAGTAGTTCCAGCTTTCTTT. This sequence encodes CASSVSDRVVVPAFF. Full variable domain (missing parts from reference TRBV9 and TRBJ1-1): DSGVTQTPKHLITATGQRVTLRCSPRSGDLSVYWYQQSLDQGLQFLIQYYNGEERAKGNILERFSAQQFPDLHSELNLSSLELGDSALYFCASSVSDRVVVPAFFGQGTRLTVV.